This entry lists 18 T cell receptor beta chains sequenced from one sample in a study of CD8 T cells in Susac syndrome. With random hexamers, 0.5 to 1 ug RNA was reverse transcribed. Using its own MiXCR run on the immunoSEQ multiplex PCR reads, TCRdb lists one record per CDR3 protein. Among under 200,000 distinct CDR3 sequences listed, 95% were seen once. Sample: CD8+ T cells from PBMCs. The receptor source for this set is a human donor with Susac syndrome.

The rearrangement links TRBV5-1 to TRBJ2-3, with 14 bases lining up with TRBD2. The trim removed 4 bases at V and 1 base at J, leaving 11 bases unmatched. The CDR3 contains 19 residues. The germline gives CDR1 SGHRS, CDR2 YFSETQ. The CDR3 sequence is CASSITRTSGGSRTDTQYF. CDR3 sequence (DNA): TGCGCCAGCAGCATCACGAGGACTAGCGGGGGGTCGCGCACAGATACGCAGTATTTT.

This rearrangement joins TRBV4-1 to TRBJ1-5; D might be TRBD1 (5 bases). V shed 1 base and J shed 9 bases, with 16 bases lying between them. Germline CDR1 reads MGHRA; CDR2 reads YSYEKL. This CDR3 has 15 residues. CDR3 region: CASSQVNGGYGPQHF. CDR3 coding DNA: TGCGCCAGCAGCCAAGTAAACGGGGGGTACGGGCCCCAGCATTTT.

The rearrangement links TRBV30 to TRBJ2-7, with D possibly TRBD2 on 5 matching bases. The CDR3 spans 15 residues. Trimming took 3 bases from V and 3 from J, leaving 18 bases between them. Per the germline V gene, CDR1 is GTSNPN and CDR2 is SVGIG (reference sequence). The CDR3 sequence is CAWSPPEGFNYEQYF. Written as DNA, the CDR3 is TGTGCCTGGAGCCCCCCTGAGGGTTTCAACTACGAGCAGTACTTC.

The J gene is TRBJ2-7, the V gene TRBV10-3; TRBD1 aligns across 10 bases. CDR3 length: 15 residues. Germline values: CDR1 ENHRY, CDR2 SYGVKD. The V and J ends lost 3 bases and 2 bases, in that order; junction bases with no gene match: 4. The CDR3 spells CAISDSGQGTYEQYF. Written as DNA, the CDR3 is TGTGCCATCAGTGATTCGGGACAGGGGACCTACGAGCAGTACTTC.

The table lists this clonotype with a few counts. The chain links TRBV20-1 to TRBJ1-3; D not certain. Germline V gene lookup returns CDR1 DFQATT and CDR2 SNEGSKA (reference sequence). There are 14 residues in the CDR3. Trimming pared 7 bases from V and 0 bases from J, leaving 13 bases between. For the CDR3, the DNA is TGCAGTGTTTCCGACCGAGACTCTGGAAACACCATATATTTT. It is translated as CSVSDRDSGNTIYF.

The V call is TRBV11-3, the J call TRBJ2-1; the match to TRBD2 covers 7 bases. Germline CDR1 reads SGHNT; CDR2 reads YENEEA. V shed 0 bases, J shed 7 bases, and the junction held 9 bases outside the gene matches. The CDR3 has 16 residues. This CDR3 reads CASSLDQAGSYNEQFF. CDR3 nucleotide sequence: TGTGCCAGCAGCTTAGACCAAGCGGGGTCATATAATGAGCAGTTCTTC.

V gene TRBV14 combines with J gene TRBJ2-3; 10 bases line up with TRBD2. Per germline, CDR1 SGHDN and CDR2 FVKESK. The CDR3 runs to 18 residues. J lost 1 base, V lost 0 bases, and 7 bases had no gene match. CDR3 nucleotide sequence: TGTGCCAGCAGCCAAGATCCAGCGGGGGGGCGAGGCACAGATACGCAGTATTTT. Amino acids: CASSQDPAGGRGTDTQYF.

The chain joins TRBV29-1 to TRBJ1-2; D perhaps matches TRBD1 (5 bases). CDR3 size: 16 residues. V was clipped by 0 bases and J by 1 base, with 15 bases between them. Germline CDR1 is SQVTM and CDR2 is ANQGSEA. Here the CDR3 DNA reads TGCAGCGTTGAAGAAGCGGCAGGGTACCTTAACTATGGCTACACCTTC. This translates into CSVEEAAGYLNYGYTF.

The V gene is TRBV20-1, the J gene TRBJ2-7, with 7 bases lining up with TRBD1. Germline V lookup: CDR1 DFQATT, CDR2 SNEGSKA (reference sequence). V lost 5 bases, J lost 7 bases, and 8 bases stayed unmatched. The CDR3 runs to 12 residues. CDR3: CSALRTGGEQYF. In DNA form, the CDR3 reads TGCAGTGCTCTTCGGACAGGCGGGGAGCAGTACTTC.

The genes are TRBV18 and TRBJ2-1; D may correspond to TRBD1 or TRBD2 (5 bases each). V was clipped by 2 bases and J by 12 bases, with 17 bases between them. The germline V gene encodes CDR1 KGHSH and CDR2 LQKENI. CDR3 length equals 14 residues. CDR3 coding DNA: TGTGCCAGCTCACCATCGGGACCAAAAATGAGGCAGTTCTTC. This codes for CASSPSGPKMRQFF.

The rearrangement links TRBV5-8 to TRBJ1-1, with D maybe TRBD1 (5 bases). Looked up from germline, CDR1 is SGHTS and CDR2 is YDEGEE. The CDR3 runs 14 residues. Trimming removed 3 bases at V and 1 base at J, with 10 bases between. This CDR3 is CASSSGRRNTEAFF. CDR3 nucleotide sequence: TGTGCCAGCAGCTCGGGACGGCGGAACACTGAAGCTTTCTTT.

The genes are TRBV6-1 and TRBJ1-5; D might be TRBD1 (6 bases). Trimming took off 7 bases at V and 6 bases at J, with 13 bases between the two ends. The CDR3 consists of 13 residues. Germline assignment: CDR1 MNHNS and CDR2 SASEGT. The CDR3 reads CASITGLGQPQHF. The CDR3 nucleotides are TGTGCCAGCATCACAGGGCTGGGTCAGCCCCAGCATTTT.

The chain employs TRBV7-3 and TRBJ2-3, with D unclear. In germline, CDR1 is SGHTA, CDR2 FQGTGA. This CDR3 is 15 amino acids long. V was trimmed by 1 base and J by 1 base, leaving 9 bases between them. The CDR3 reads CASSLKAAGTDTQYF. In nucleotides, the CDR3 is TGTGCCAGCAGCTTAAAGGCGGCTGGCACAGATACGCAGTATTTT.

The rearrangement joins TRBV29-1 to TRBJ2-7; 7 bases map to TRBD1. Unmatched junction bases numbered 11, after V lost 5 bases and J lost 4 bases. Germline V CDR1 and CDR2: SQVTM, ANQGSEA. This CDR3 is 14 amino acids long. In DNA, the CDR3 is TGCAGCGTTAGTCCCACAGGGGAAGGGTACGAGCAGTACTTC. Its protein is CSVSPTGEGYEQYF.

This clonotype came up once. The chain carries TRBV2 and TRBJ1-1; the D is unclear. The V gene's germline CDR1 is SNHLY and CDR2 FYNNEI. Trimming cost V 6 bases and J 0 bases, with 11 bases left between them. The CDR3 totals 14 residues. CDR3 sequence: CASRRTELNTEAFF. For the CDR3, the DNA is TGTGCCAGCAGACGGACGGAATTGAACACTGAAGCTTTCTTT.

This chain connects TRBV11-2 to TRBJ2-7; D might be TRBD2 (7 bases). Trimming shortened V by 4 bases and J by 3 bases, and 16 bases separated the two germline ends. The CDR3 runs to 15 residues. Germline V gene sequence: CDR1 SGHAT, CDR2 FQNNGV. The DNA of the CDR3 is TGTGCCAGCAGCTACCGTTTAGGGGGGGTCTACGAGCAGTACTTC. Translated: CASSYRLGGVYEQYF.

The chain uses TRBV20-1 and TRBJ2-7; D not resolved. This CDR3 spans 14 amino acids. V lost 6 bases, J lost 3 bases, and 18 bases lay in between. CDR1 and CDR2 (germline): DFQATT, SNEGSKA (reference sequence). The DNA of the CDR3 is TGCAGTGCCAAAGATGGGCGGTGGGGCTACGAGCAGTACTTC. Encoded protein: CSAKDGRWGYEQYF.

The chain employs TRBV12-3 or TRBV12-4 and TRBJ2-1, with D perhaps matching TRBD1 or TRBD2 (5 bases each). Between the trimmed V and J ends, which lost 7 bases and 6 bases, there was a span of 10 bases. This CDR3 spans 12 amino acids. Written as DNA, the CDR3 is TGTGCCAGCAACAATGGGGGCAATGAGCAGTTCTTC. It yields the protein CASNNGGNEQFF.